The present entry profiles one T cell receptor beta chain with its context. The data were produced by immunoSEQ multiplex PCR, yet TCRdb's version contains in-frame clones alone and is incomplete. This table has 85,000 to 130,000 clones, 76% appearing once. The data were taken from a study of blood T cell repertoires in COVID-19. At the level of the study: The samples span acute and convalescent COVID-19 from the United States, Italy and Spain. PBMCs, B-cell-depleted T cells, or T cells were the source of the cDNA or gDNA that made up the material.

This CDR3 is built from 16 residues. Germline V gene sequence: CDR1 KGHDR, CDR2 SFDVKD. Trimming pared 0 bases from V and 4 bases from J, leaving 11 bases between. The Seattle patients, enrolled during active infection, were followed longitudinally. The clonotype was recovered from an older man with COVID-19, enrolled during active disease. The sequenced sample consisted of peripheral blood. The chain couples TRBV24-1 to TRBJ2-2; D is perhaps TRBD1 (5 bases). CDR3: CATSDLSGLGTGELFF. The CDR3 region has the DNA TGTGCCACCAGTGATTTGTCAGGGCTCGGCACCGGGGAGCTGTTTTTT.